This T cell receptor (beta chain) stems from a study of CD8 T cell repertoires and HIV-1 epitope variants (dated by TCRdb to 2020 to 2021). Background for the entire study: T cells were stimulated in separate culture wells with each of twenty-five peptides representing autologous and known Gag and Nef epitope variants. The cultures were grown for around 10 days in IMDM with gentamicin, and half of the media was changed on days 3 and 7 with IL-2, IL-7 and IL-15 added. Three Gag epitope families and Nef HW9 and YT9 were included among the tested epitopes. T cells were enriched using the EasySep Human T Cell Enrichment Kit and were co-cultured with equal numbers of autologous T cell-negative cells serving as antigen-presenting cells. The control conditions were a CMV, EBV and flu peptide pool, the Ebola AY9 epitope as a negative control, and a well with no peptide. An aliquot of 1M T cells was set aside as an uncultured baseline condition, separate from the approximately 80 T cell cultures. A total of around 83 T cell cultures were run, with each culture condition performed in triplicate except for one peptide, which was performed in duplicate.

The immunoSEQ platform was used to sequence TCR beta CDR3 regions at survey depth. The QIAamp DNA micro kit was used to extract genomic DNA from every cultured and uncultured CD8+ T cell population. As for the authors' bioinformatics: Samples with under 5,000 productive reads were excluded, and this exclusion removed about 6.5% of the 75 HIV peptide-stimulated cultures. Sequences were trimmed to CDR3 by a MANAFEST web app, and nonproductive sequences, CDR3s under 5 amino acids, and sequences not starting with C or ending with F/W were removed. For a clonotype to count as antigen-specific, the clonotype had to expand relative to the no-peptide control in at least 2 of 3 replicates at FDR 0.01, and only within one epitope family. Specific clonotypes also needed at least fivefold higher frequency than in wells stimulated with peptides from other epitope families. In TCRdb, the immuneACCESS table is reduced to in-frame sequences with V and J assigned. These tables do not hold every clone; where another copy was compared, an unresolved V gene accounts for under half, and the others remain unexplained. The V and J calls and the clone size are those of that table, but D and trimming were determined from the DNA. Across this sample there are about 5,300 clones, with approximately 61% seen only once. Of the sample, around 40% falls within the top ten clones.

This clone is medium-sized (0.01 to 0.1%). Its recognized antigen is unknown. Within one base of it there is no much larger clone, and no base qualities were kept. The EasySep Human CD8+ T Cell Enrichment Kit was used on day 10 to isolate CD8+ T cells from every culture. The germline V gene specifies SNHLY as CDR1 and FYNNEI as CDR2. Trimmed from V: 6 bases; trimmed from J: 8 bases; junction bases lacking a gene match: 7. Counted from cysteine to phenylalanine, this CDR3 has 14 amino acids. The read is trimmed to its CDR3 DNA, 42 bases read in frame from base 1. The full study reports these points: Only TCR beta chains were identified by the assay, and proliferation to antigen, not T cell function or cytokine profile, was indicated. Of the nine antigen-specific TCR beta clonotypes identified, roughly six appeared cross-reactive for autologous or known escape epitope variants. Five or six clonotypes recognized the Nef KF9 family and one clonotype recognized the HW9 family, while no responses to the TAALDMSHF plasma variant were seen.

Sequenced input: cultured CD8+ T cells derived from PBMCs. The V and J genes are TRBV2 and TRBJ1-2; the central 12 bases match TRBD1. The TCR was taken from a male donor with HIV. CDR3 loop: CASSDRDRGLGYTF. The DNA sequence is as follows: TGTGCCAGCAGCGACCGGGACAGGGGGCTCGGCTACACCTTC.